This record concerns one T cell receptor beta chain sequence. As processed by the authors: Nucleated cell number was recorded as an estimate derived from reference gene primer amplification. The data were produced by immunoSEQ multiplex PCR, yet TCRdb's version contains in-frame clones alone and is incomplete. V, J and clone size derive from that table, while D and trimming were established from the DNA sequence. The data show over 200,000 clones, around nine tenths seen once. The data are from a study of blood T cell repertoires in COVID-19. Study overall: Acute-phase and convalescent COVID-19 samples originated in the United States, Italy and Spain.

The length of the CDR3 is 13 residues. Trimming cost V 9 bases and J 3 bases, with 15 bases left between them. The germline V gene encodes CDR1 SEHNR and CDR2 FQNEAQ (reference sequence). This clonotype was sampled from a man aged 35 to 55 with acute or convalescent COVID-19. The sequenced sample was peripheral blood. The gene calls are TRBV7-9 and TRBJ2-7, with a tentative D call TRBD2 (5 bases). DNA for the CDR3: TGTGCCAGTGGGCTGCCCCGGGACTACGAGCAGTACTTC. This encodes CASGLPRDYEQYF.